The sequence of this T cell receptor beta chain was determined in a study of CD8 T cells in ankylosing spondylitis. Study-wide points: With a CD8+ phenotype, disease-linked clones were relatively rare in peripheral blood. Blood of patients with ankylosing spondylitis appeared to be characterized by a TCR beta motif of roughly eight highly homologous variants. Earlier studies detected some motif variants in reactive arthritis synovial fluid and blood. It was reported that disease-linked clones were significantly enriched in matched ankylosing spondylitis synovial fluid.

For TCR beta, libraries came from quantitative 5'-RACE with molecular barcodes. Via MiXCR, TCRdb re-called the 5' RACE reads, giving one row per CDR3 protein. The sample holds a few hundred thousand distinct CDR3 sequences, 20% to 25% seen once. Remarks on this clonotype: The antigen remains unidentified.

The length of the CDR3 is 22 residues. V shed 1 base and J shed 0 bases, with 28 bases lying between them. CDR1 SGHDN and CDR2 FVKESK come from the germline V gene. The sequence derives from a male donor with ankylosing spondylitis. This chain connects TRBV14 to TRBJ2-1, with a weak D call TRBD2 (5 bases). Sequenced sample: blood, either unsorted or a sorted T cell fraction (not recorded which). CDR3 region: CASSQGTSALEAGPSSYNEQFF. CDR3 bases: TGTGCCAGCAGCCAAGGAACCTCCGCCTTGGAGGCTGGACCTAGCTCCTACAATGAGCAGTTCTTC. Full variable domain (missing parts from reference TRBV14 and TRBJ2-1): EAGVTQFPSHSVIEKGQTVTLRCDPISGHDNLYWYRRVMGKEIKFLLHFVKESKQDESGMPNNRFLAERTGGTYSTLKVQPAELEDSGVYFCASSQGTSALEAGPSSYNEQFFGPGTRLTVL.